This is a list of T cell receptor beta chains from one sample in a study of spatial heterogeneity in lung cancer. A single record per CDR3 protein comes from TCRdb applying MiXCR to the 5' RACE reads. The profile shows some 20,000 distinct CDR3 sequences, less than 3.5% of them singletons. The material sequenced was PBMCs, taken at surgery. Receptors were obtained from a female donor with early-stage non-small cell lung cancer. CDR3s leave out the opening cysteine and the closing phenylalanine or tryptophan.

v_call	j_call	cdr3_length	cdr3_aa
TRBV5-5	TRBJ1-1	11	ASSFRTALEAF
TRBV5-1	TRBJ2-7	16	ASSLAARWTSVSYEQY
TRBV12-3/TRBV12-4	TRBJ2-6	13	ASRGVLSGANVLT
TRBV27	TRBJ2-5	13	ASSPRDRVQETQY
TRBV19	TRBJ2-5	12	ASSTGQVQETQY
TRBV7-9	TRBJ1-1	13	ASSLRAGVGTEAF
TRBV23-1	TRBJ2-5	8	ARPKETQY
TRBV14	TRBJ2-2	11	ASSIAGAGELF
TRBV20-1	TRBJ2-1	10	SARRGLGEQF
TRBV21-1	TRBJ2-3	14	ASSEGLAESTDTQY
TRBV6-1	TRBJ2-5	12	ASKGRESGETQY
TRBV7-2	TRBJ2-2	14	ASTPTSGRPTGELF
TRBV19	TRBJ2-1	14	ASSIQREGSYNEQF
TRBV6-5	TRBJ2-7	11	ASSYSGDRRQY
TRBV5-1	TRBJ2-1	16	ASSLRTSGILTNNEQF
TRBV27	TRBJ2-7	14	ASSTLGLAASYEQY
TRBV28	TRBJ1-5	10	ASSAGGQPQH
TRBV4-1	TRBJ2-5	13	ASSQDISGRGTQY
TRBV4-2	TRBJ2-7	12	ASSQEGGRFEQY
TRBV27	TRBJ2-7	11	ASSTDGFYEQY
TRBV6-6	TRBJ2-7	15	ASSSGTSGPWLGEQY
TRBV11-2	TRBJ2-1	12	ASSFALASNEQF
TRBV20-1	TRBJ2-3	10	SGSGGADTQY
TRBV3-1	TRBJ2-5	13	ASSYAQGQGGAQY
TRBV7-7	TRBJ2-3	16	ASSKGASGRLTGDTQY
TRBV6-4	TRBJ2-3	13	ASSSTSGSTDTQY